This TCR beta chain was recovered during a study of blood T cell repertoires in COVID-19. Study-level background: Some COVID-19 samples were acute and others convalescent; all came from the United States, Italy and Spain. Sample material is recorded as cDNA or gDNA derived from T cells, B-cell-depleted T cells, or PBMCs.

Authors' analysis steps: Scientists estimated how many nucleated cells there were by amplifying reference gene primers. Only in-frame clones appear in the TCRdb table, and some are missing; sequencing was by immunoSEQ multiplex PCR. V and J calls and clone size are given by that table; D and trimming were obtained from the DNA. This sample yields tens of thousands of clones, of which around 83% are seen a single time; about 44% belongs to the top ten. Germline-derived CDR1 and CDR2 are SGHDT and YYEEEE. V was pared by 3 bases and J by 5 bases, with 12 bases of the junction left unmatched. This CDR3 is 17 amino acids long.

The receptor comes from a woman older than 75 with active or convalescent COVID-19. The V gene is TRBV5-6, the J gene TRBJ2-2; 8 bases are shared with TRBD2. The sample consisted of peripheral blood. The CDR3 is CASSSPYREGRTGELFF. CDR3 in DNA: TGTGCCAGCAGCTCCCCTTATCGGGAGGGCCGGACCGGGGAGCTGTTTTTT.